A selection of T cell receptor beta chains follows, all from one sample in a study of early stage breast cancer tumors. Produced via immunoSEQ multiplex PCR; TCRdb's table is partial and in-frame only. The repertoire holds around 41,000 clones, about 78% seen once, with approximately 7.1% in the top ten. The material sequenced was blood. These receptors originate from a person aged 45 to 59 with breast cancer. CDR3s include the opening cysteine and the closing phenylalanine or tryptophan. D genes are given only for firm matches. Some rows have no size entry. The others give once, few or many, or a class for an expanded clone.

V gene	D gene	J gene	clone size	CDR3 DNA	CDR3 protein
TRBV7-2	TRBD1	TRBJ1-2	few	TGTGCCAGCAGCAAAACCCTACAGGGGGCGGTTGGCTACACCTTC	CASSKTLQGAVGYTF
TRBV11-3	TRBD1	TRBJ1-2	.	TGTGCCAGCAGCCGAGTACAGGACAGGGCCAACCTCAACTATGGCTACACCTTC	CASSRVQDRANLNYGYTF
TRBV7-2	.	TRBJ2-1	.	TGTGCCAGCAGCGAGGGGGTGGGGAGGCAGTTCTTC	CASSEGVGRQFF
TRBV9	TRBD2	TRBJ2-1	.	TGTGCCAGCGAAAGAAAGGGACTAAACAACCAAAATGAGCAGTTCTTC	CASERKGLNNQNEQFF
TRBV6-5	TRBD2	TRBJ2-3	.	TGTTCTAGCGGGGGGGCAGATACGCAGTATTTT	CSSGGADTQYF
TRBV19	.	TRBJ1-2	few	TGTGCCAGTAGTATAGAACAGGGTTATGGCTACACCTTC	CASSIEQGYGYTF
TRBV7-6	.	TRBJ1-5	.	TGTGCCAGCAGCCTCACAGGGTCACAGCCCCAGCATTTT	CASSLTGSQPQHF
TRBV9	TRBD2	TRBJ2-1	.	TGTGCCAGCAGCGTAGAGACTAGCGGGGGGGTGAATGAGCAGTTCTTC	CASSVETSGGVNEQFF
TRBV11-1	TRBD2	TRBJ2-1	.	TGTGCCAGCAGCTTTAGCGGGAGCTTGAATTTGAATGAGCAGTTCTTC	CASSFSGSLNLNEQFF
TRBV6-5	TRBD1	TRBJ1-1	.	TGTGCCAGCCTAAGACAGGGGGTAACTGAAGCTTTCTTT	CASLRQGVTEAFF
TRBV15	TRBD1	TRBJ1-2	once	TGTGCCACCCGAGACCCCACGCGACAGGGCGGGGGCTACACCTTC	CATRDPTRQGGGYTF
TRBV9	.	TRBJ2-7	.	TGTGCCAGCAGCGTAGCTTACAACTACGAGCAGTACTTC	CASSVAYNYEQYF
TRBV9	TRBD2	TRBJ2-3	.	TGTGCCAGCAGCCAACCTCTAGCGGGGGGTAGCGATACGCAGTATTTT	CASSQPLAGGSDTQYF
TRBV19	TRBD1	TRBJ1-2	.	TGTGCCAGTAGTTTGGGACAGGGGGCAACTGGCTACACCTTC	CASSLGQGATGYTF
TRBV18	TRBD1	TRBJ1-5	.	TGTGCCAGCTCATCAGACAGGGGCTCCCTTAGCAATCAGCCCCAGCATTTT	CASSSDRGSLSNQPQHF
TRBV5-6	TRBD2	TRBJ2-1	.	TGTGCCAGCAGCCTCCGGGGGGGCCATGAGCAGTTCTTC	CASSLRGGHEQFF
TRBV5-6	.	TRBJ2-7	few	TGTGCCAGCAGCTTGTTGAGTAACGAGCAGTACTTC	CASSLLSNEQYF
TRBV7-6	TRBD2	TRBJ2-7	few	TGTGCCAGCAGCTCGAGACTAGCGGGAGGGGGTGAGCAGTACTTC	CASSSRLAGGGEQYF
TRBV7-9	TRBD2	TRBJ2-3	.	TGTGCCAGCAGCAACCTAGCGGGAGGTGACACAGATACGCAGTATTTT	CASSNLAGGDTDTQYF
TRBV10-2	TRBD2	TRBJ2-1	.	TGCGCCAGCTCGAATCGCGGGAGGGCGATTTACAATGAGCAGTTCTTC	CASSNRGRAIYNEQFF
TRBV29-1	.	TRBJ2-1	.	TGCAGCGGACTGGGCGGGACGCATTCCTACAATGAGCAGTTCTTC	CSGLGGTHSYNEQFF
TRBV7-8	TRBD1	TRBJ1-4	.	TGTGCCAGCAGCTTCAGACAGGGGGATGAAAAACTGTTTTTT	CASSFRQGDEKLFF
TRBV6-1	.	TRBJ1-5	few	TGTGCCAGCAGCTGGGAGGAGGGCAATCAGCCCCAGCATTTT	CASSWEEGNQPQHF
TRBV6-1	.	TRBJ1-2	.	TGTGCCAGCAGTGATTCCGTACTCTATGGCTACACCTTC	CASSDSVLYGYTF
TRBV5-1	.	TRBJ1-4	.	TGCGCCAGCAGCTTGGGACAGGATTCCGCACTCATTAATGAAAAACTGTTTTTT	CASSLGQDSALINEKLFF
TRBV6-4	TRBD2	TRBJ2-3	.	TGTGCCAGCCGAATACCCTCTAGCGGGAGGGTCCGCGGCACAGATACGCAGTATTTT	CASRIPSSGRVRGTDTQYF
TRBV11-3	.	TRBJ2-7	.	TGTGCCAGCAGCCAGTCAGGGCTGTACGAGCAGTACTTC	CASSQSGLYEQYF
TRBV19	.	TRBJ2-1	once	TGTGCCAGTAGTGGGAGTGCCTACAATGAGCAGTTCTTC	CASSGSAYNEQFF
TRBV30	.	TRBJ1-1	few	TGTGCCTGGAGTTTAGTGAACACTGAAGCTTTCTTT	CAWSLVNTEAFF
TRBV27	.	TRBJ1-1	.	TGTGCCAGCAGTTTAAAGACAGACTTGAACACTGAAGCTTTCTTT	CASSLKTDLNTEAFF
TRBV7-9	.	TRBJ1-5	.	TGTGCCAGCAGCCCTATAGAGAATCAGCCCCAGCATTTT	CASSPIENQPQHF
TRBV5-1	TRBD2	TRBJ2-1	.	TGCGCCAGCAGTTTCCGGACTAGCGGGTTCTACAATGAGCAGTTCTTC	CASSFRTSGFYNEQFF
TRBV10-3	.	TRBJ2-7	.	TGTGCCACCGGAGGTAGGCGATCCTACGAGCAGTACTTC	CATGGRRSYEQYF
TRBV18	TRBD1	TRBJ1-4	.	TGTGCCAGCTCACAGGGGGCTCCCAATGAAAAACTGTTTTTT	CASSQGAPNEKLFF
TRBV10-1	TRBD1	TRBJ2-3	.	TGCGCCAGCAGTGTTGGACAGGGCAGCACAGATACGCAGTATTTT	CASSVGQGSTDTQYF
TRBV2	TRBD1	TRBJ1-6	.	TGTGCCAGTCAGCTGACAGGGGCTTCTAATTCACCCCTCCACTTT	CASQLTGASNSPLHF
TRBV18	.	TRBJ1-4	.	TGTGCCAGCTCACCACTCTTGGCGGACAGATCCTCCCTGTTTTTT	CASSPLLADRSSLFF
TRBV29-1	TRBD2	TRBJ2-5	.	TGCAGCGTTGATCCCGGGGGGGAGACCCAGTACTTC	CSVDPGGETQYF
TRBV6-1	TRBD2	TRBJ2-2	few	TGTGCCAGCAGTGTCCGACTAGCGGGTTCCGGGGAGCTGTTTTTT	CASSVRLAGSGELFF
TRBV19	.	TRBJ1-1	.	TGTGCCAGTAGACATGGGGCAGAAGCAGAAGCTTTCTTT	CASRHGAEAEAFF
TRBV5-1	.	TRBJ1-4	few	TGCGCCAGCAGCTTGGTAGGGGATAAAGAAAAACTGTTTTTT	CASSLVGDKEKLFF
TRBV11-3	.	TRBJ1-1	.	TGTGCCAGCAGCCAGAAAGGTCAGAGAGCGACTTTCTTT	CASSQKGQRATFF
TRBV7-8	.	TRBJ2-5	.	TGTGCCAGCAGCTCCGGGGGGCCCCAAGAGACCCAGTACTTC	CASSSGGPQETQYF
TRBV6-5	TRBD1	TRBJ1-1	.	TGTGCCAGCAGTTACCCCGGACAGGGGGGGGCTGAAGCTTTCTTT	CASSYPGQGGAEAFF
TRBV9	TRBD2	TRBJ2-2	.	TGTGCCAGCAGCGTAAGCGGGGGGGCGGACGGGGAGCTGTTTTTT	CASSVSGGADGELFF
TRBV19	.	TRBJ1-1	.	TGTGCCAGTAGGCCATTCATTGGGGGGTTCACTGAAGCTTTCTTT	CASRPFIGGFTEAFF